This T cell receptor beta chain was documented in a study of OX40 agonist ivuxolimab in advanced cancers. Study as a whole: Given to patients was ivuxolimab, an agonistic anti-OX40 (CD134) antibody. At doses from 0.01 to 10 mg/kg, patients were given intravenous ivuxolimab every 2 weeks. Each dose-escalation patient presented with hepatocellular carcinoma, melanoma, renal cell or head and neck cancer. Cohort: 80% to 85% men, mean age about 62, aged roughly 23 to 79.

Germline V CDR1 and CDR2: SGDLS, YYNGEE. V was pared by 4 bases and J by 6 bases, with 20 bases between. This CDR3 comprises 15 residues. This clone showed up just once. Using immunoSEQ multiplex PCR, the repertoire was profiled, and TCRdb retains in-frame clones only, with some absent. The sample yields about 80,000 clones, about 93% seen once. V gene TRBV9 combines with J gene TRBJ2-7, with D maybe TRBD2 (7 bases). This sequence was found in an adult with an advanced solid tumor such as melanoma, head and neck, liver or kidney cancer. The input for sequencing was CD4+ or CD8+ T cells sorted from blood, taken in a trial of the OX40 agonist ivuxolimab. In DNA, the CDR3 is TGTGCCAGCAGCCCACAGGGAGGGGTTGTTAGCGAGCAGTACTTC. This encodes CASSPQGGVVSEQYF.